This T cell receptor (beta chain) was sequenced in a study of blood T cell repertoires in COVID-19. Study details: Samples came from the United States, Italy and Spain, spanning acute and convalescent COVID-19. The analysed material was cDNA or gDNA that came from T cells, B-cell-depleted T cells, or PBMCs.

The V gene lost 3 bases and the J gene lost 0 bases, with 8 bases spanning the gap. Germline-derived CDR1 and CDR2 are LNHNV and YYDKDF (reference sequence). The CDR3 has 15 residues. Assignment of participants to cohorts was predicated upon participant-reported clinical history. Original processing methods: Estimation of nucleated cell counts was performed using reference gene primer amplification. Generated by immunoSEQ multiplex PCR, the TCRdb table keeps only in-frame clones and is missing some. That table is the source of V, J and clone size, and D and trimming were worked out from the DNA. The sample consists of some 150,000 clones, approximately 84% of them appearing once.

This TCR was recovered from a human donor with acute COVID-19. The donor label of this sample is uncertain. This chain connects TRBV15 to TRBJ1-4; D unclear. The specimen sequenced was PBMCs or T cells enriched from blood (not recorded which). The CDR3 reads CATSRHSATNEKLFF. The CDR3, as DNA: TGTGCCACCAGCAGGCACAGTGCAACTAATGAAAAACTGTTTTTT.